The 5 T cell receptor beta chains in this list originate from one sample, sequenced in a study of identical twins. Via MiXCR, TCRdb re-called the 5' RACE reads, giving one row per CDR3 protein. The sample records approximately 150,000 distinct CDR3 sequences, under 4.5% being singletons. Sequencing was performed on memory T cells sorted from blood. These receptors were collected from a young man in good health.

At least ten counts were recorded for this clonotype. This chain uses TRBV4-2 with TRBJ2-2; tentative D call: TRBD2 (5 bases). V gave up 4 bases and J gave up 5 bases, with 17 bases separating them. This CDR3 has 16 residues. Germline-derived CDR1 and CDR2 are LGHNA and YNFKEQ. The CDR3 loop is CASSRVDGIRTGELFF. The CDR3 region has the DNA TGTGCCAGCAGCCGCGTGGACGGGATAAGAACCGGGGAGCTGTTTTTT.

This clonotype has a count of ten or more. V usage is TRBV5-1 and J usage is TRBJ1-2; D might be TRBD1 (6 bases). The CDR3 extends over 14 amino acids. V lost 4 bases and J lost 8, with 18 bases in between. Per germline, CDR1 SGHRS and CDR2 YFSETQ. The CDR3 loop reads CASSLTDSLRGYTF. DNA of the CDR3: TGCGCCAGCAGCCTGACGGACAGCCTTAGGGGCTACACCTTC.

This clonotype was detected many times. This rearrangement joins TRBV20-1 to TRBJ2-2, with D possibly being TRBD2 (6 bases). The V gene lost 1 base and the J gene lost 5 bases, with 14 bases spanning the gap. In germline, CDR1 is DFQATT, CDR2 SNEGSKA (reference sequence). This CDR3 contains 15 residues. This chain's CDR3 is CSARVAGSGTGELFF. The CDR3 DNA reads as TGCAGTGCTAGAGTTGCCGGGAGCGGAACCGGGGAGCTGTTTTTT.

In its sample, this clonotype was seen many times. The genes are TRBV28 and TRBJ1-1, with 7 bases lining up with TRBD1. Losses at the gene ends were 10 bases for V and 2 bases for J; bases not matched to a gene: 10. Germline V gene data show CDR1 as MDHEN and CDR2 as SYDVKM. This CDR3 has 14 residues. CDR3 coding DNA: TGTGCCACCCGGACCCGGACAGGCAACACTGAAGCTTTCTTT. This sequence encodes CATRTRTGNTEAFF.

In its sample, this clonotype was seen many times. This sequence joins TRBV3-1 and TRBJ2-1; D is unclear. V lost 1 base and J lost 5, with 9 bases in between. The CDR3 has 14 residues. CDR1 and CDR2 from the germline V gene are LGHDT and YNNKEL (reference sequence). CDR3 protein: CASSQVAQNNEQFF. CDR3 DNA: TGTGCCAGCAGCCAAGTTGCACAGAACAATGAGCAGTTCTTC.